Sequencing of this T cell receptor beta chain was carried out in a study of blood T cell repertoires in COVID-19. The length of the CDR3 is 15 residues. Looked up from germline, CDR1 is SGHTA and CDR2 is FQGNSA. The V segment lost 5 bases and the J segment 2 bases; nucleotides outside the gene matches: 8. This table comes from immunoSEQ multiplex PCR, and its TCRdb copy is limited to in-frame clones, with some not included. The table lists under 300,000 clones, about 73% of them singletons. The clonotype was recovered from a woman of 80 years or more with acute or convalescent COVID-19. The rearrangement links TRBV7-2 to TRBJ1-2, with 7 bases aligning to TRBD1. The sequenced sample consisted of peripheral blood. Written as DNA, the CDR3 is TGTGCCAGCAGCAGAAATCCGGGACAGAACTATGGCTACACCTTC. It specifies CASSRNPGQNYGYTF. The full variable domain, completed using reference TRBV7-2 and TRBJ1-2, is GAGVSQSPSNKVTEKGKDVELRCDPISGHTALYWYRQSLGQGLEFLIYFQGNSAPDKSGLPSDRFSAERTGGSVSTLTIQRTQQEDSAVYLCASSRNPGQNYGYTFGSGTRLTVV.